Listed here are 32 T cell receptor beta chains from one sample, sequenced in a study of breast tumors, draining lymph nodes, adjacent tissues. One entry per CDR3 protein, called by TCRdb with MiXCR from the multiplex PCR reads. The repertoire holds some 170,000 distinct CDR3 sequences, with approximately 30% as singletons. The lymph nodes were axillary draining lymph nodes from breast cancer patients. Specimen: axillary lymph node tissue. Receptors originate from a female donor with breast cancer. Some clones in this sample may be carry-over from other donors' samples.

This clonotype showed up just once. The chain employs TRBV20-1 and TRBJ2-5; 9 nucleotides line up with TRBD2. CDR3 size: 14 residues. Per the germline V gene, CDR1 is DFQATT and CDR2 is SNEGSKA (reference sequence). The trim removed 2 bases at V and 7 bases at J, leaving 8 bases unmatched. CDR3 sequence (DNA): TGCAGTGCTAGACCCTTAGCGGGAGCAAGGACCCAGTACTTC. Amino acids: CSARPLAGARTQYF.

Details on this clonotype: Given a much more abundant clone one base away, this may be a read error. The genes are TRBV3-1 and TRBJ1-4; a weak D match, TRBD1 (6 bases). This CDR3 is built from 14 residues. Germline V lookup: CDR1 LGHDT, CDR2 YNNKEL (reference sequence). For the CDR3, the DNA is TGTGCCGGCAGTCGACAGGCAACTAATGAAAAACTGTTTTTT. Its protein is CAGSRQATNEKLFF.

This clonotype has ten or more counts. The V gene is TRBV7-8, the J gene TRBJ2-1; D not resolved. The CDR3 has 11 residues. Trimming stripped 6 bases from V and 11 bases from J, with 11 bases between. Germline lookup yields CDR1 SGHVS and CDR2 FQNEAQ. Written as DNA, the CDR3 is TGTGCCAGCAGTCCCGGGTCCCAGCAGTTCTTC. The encoded protein is CASSPGSQQFF.

Notes on this clonotype: With a much larger clone just one base away, this may be a read error. The chain links TRBV6-2 or TRBV6-3 to TRBJ2-1, with D perhaps TRBD1 or TRBD2 (5 bases each). V was shortened by 5 bases and J by 8 bases, with 25 bases between the two germline ends. CDR1 MNHEY and CDR2 SVGEGT come from the germline V gene. CDR3 length: 17 amino acids. CDR3 coding DNA: TGTGCCAGCAGTCCCACAGGTAGCAGGAGGAGTTCCCATGAGCAGTTCTTC. Translation gives CASSPTGSRRSSHEQFF.

This clonotype occurred many times. The chain has TRBV29-1 and TRBJ2-5; 7 bases are a match to TRBD2. The CDR3 length is 17 residues. Trimming removed 6 bases from V and 3 bases from J; junction bases left unmatched: 19. CDR1 and CDR2 (germline): SQVTM, ANQGSEA. The CDR3, as DNA: TGCAGCGTGGGGGAGGGCGGGCGGTCCCCCCCAAAAGAGACCCAGTACTTC. This sequence encodes CSVGEGGRSPPKETQYF.

This clonotype was recorded many times. This chain links TRBV5-8 with TRBJ2-1, with a possible D match to TRBD1 (5 bases). The V gene lost 0 bases and the J gene lost 7 bases, with 11 bases spanning the gap. Germline V gene lookup returns CDR1 SGHTS and CDR2 YDEGEE. The CDR3 has 14 residues. The chain's CDR3 is CASSLGGAGNEQFF. The CDR3, as DNA: TGTGCCAGCAGCTTGGGGGGCGCAGGGAATGAGCAGTTCTTC.

A remark on this clonotype: An end of the junction differs from the germline gene, which may be a read error. The rearrangement uses TRBV2 and TRBJ2-5; D call uncertain. Per the germline V gene, CDR1 is SNHLY and CDR2 is FYNNEI. CDR3 length: 13 amino acids. The CDR3 bases are TGTGCCAGCAGGGAAGGTTCAGAAGAGACCCAGTACTTC. It yields the protein CASREGSEETQYF.

Details on this clonotype: The junction departs from germline at one end; a sequencing error may be responsible. The chain is built from TRBV10-2 and TRBJ1-2; 7 positions agree with TRBD1. Germline V gene sequence: CDR1 WSHSY, CDR2 SAAADI. This CDR3 has 14 amino acids. CDR3 amino acids: CASSSTGRYDGCTF. For the CDR3, the DNA is TGCGCCAGCAGCTCGACAGGGAGATACGATGGCTGCACCTTC.

This clonotype was recorded a few times. The J gene is TRBJ1-1, the V gene TRBV11-1; D may be TRBD1 (6 bases). The germline gives CDR1 SGHAT, CDR2 FQDESV (reference sequence). The V end lost 6 bases, the J end lost 10 bases, and 15 bases lay between the germline ends. This CDR3 has 12 amino acids. For the CDR3, the DNA is TGTGCCAGCAGACACGGGGGCCGGGGAGCTTTCTTT. The encoded protein is CASRHGGRGAFF.

This clonotype showed up many times. The V and J genes are TRBV6-5 and TRBJ2-7; 7 bases are shared with TRBD1. Germline CDR1 is MNHEY and CDR2 is SVGAGI. The V gene end was trimmed by 4 bases and the J gene end by 7 bases; junction bases not matched to a gene: 10. This CDR3 contains 14 residues. As DNA, the CDR3 is TGTGCCAGCAGTTCGACAGGGAAGGTGGGAGAGCAGTACTTC. Translation gives CASSSTGKVGEQYF.

On this clonotype itself: A much more abundant neighbour one base away suggests this may be a read error. The chain recombines TRBV6-2 or TRBV6-3 with TRBJ1-5; 9 nucleotides align to TRBD1. The CDR3 has 16 amino acids. CDR1 and CDR2 from the germline V gene are MNHEY and SVGEGT. CDR3 DNA: TGTGCCAGCAGATACAGGGGGCTCCATAGCGATCAGCCCCAGCATTTT. It is translated as CASRYRGLHSDQPQHF.

The chain couples TRBV7-6 to TRBJ2-7; TRBD1 agrees at 8 bases. J was trimmed by 5 bases and V by 5 bases; bases with no gene match: 8. This CDR3 has 14 amino acids. Germline loops: CDR1 SGHVS, CDR2 FNYEAQ. CDR3 nucleotides: TGTGCCAGCAGCCCGGGGACAGGCGCGGACGAGCAGTACTTC. Amino acid sequence: CASSPGTGADEQYF. The variable domain in full, with the rest retrieved from reference TRBV7-6 and TRBJ2-7, is GAGVSQSPRYKVTKRGQDVALRCDPISGHVSLYWYRQALGQGPEFLTYFNYEAQQDKSGLPNDRFSAERPEGSISTLTIQRTEQRDSAMYRCASSPGTGADEQYFGPGTRLTVT.

A few counts support this clonotype. Being one base from a much bigger clone, this may be a read error. The chain combines TRBV7-9 with TRBJ2-3; TRBD2 aligns across 12 bases. The CDR3 runs 17 residues. Germline V gene lookup returns CDR1 SEHNR and CDR2 FQNEAQ (reference sequence). After removal of 3 bases from V and 1 base from J, the junction contained 5 bases not matched to a gene. CDR3 loop: CASSLGASGGGTDTQYF. Written as DNA, the CDR3 is TGTGCCAGCAGCTTGGGGGCTAGCGGGGGGGGCACAGATACGCAGTATTTT. The full variable domain, its missing parts supplied by reference TRBV7-9 and TRBJ2-3, is DTGVSQNPRHKITKRGQNVTFRCDPISEHNRLYWYRQTLGQGPEFLTYFQNEAQLEKSRLLSDRFSAERPKGSFSTLEIQRTEQGDSAMYLCASSLGASGGGTDTQYFGPGTRLTVL.

The V gene is TRBV7-2, the J gene TRBJ1-2; weak D call: TRBD1 (5 bases). Germline V gives CDR1 SGHTA, CDR2 FQGNSA. V was pared by 2 bases and J by 1 base, with 17 bases between. The CDR3 has 17 amino acids. The CDR3 coding sequence is TGTGCCAGCAGCTTAATAGGGGACGGGAAGAGTAACTATGGCTACACCTTC. It codes for CASSLIGDGKSNYGYTF.

With regard to this clonotype: Just one base apart from a much larger clone, this may be a read error. This chain uses TRBV5-8 with TRBJ2-3; D remains unclear. CDR3 length: 14 amino acids. Trimming removed 1 base from V and 4 bases from J, with 10 bases in between. Germline CDR1 and CDR2: SGHTS and YDEGEE. In DNA form, the CDR3 reads TGTGCCAGCAGCTTGTATAGTTTAGCAGATACGCAGTATTTT. Amino acid sequence: CASSLYSLADTQYF.

Concerning this clonotype itself: Possible read error: a much larger clone is one base away. This chain connects TRBV7-9 to TRBJ2-6; the D gene is possibly TRBD1 (5 bases). This CDR3 is built from 15 residues. From germline, CDR1 is SEHNR and CDR2 FQNEAQ (reference sequence). CDR3 DNA: TGTGCCAGCAGCTACATAGAATCTGGGGCCAACGTCCCGCCTTTC. This gives the protein CASSYIESGANVPPF.

This clonotype has just a few counts. Given a much more abundant clone one base away, this may be a read error. The genes are TRBV20-1 and TRBJ1-2; D may be TRBD1 (5 bases). Germline lookup yields CDR1 DFQATT and CDR2 SNEGSKA (reference sequence). The CDR3 runs 12 residues. The CDR3 sequence: CSAPGLSDGSTF. The DNA of the CDR3 is TGCAGTGCCCCGGGGCTCTCGGATGGCTCCACCTTC.

To note about this clonotype: The junction does not match germline at one end; this may be a read error. The chain carries TRBV24-1 and TRBJ2-1; 12 bases line up with TRBD2. The germline gives CDR1 KGHDR, CDR2 SFDVKD. There are 16 residues in the CDR3. In nucleotides, the CDR3 is TGTGCCACCAGTGATATGGCAACTAGCGGGAGGAATGAGCAGCTCTTC. Translation gives CATSDMATSGRNEQLF.

This clonotype was counted only a few times. V usage is TRBV9 and J usage is TRBJ2-6, with 11 nucleotides matching TRBD2. The ends lost 5 bases at V and 2 bases at J; junction bases unmatched: 0. Germline values: CDR1 SGDLS, CDR2 YYNGEE. The CDR3 is made up of 15 amino acids. Written as DNA, the CDR3 is TGTGCCAGCAGTAGCGGGGGGGCTGGGGCCAACGTCCTGACTTTC. This translates into CASSSGGAGANVLTF.

The J gene is TRBJ2-5, the V gene TRBV9; 11 bases agree with TRBD2. The CDR3 has 13 amino acids. Unmatched junction bases numbered 2, after V lost 5 bases and J lost 5 bases. Per germline, CDR1 SGDLS and CDR2 YYNGEE. Here the CDR3 DNA reads TGTGCCAGCAGTAGCGGGGGGGGGGAGACCCAGTACTTC. This translates into CASSSGGGETQYF. Full variable domain (outside the CDR3, taken from reference TRBV9 and TRBJ2-5): DSGVTQTPKHLITATGQRVTLRCSPRSGDLSVYWYQQSLDQGLQFLIQYYNGEERAKGNILERFSAQQFPDLHSELNLSSLELGDSALYFCASSSGGGETQYFGPGTRLLVL.

The table lists this clonotype with many counts. This chain links TRBV9 with TRBJ2-1; tentatively, D is TRBD2 (5 bases). Germline CDR1 reads SGDLS; CDR2 reads YYNGEE. CDR3 length: 15 residues. V lost 0 bases to trimming and J lost 6 bases, with 13 bases between them. In DNA, the CDR3 is TGTGCCAGCAGCGTAGATTCGGGATTTATCAATGAGCAGTTCTTC. The encoded protein is CASSVDSGFINEQFF.

The chain links TRBV5-1 to TRBJ1-2; 7 bases map to TRBD1. The length of the CDR3 is 15 residues. J lost 4 bases, V lost 0 bases, and 6 bases had no gene match. Germline assignment: CDR1 SGHRS and CDR2 YFSETQ. CDR3 region: CASSLARDSLYGYTF. The CDR3 bases are TGCGCCAGCAGCTTGGCCCGGGACAGCCTCTATGGCTACACCTTC.

This clonotype was found many times. The genes are TRBV5-6 and TRBJ2-5; TRBD1 is a possible D gene (5 bases). Between the trimmed V and J ends, which lost 0 bases and 5 bases, there was a span of 8 bases. The CDR3 totals 13 residues. The V gene's germline CDR1 is SGHDT and CDR2 YYEEEE. CDR3: CASSLVAGETQYF. CDR3 DNA: TGTGCCAGCAGCTTGGTCGCAGGGGAGACCCAGTACTTC.

CDR3 in DNA: TGTGCCAGCAGTTTCGGGACAGGGGGCAACGAGCAGCCCCAGCATTTT. This sequence encodes CASSFGTGGNEQPQHF. The V gene is TRBV12-3 or TRBV12-4, the J gene TRBJ1-5, with 12 positions matching TRBD1. The CDR3 has 16 residues. J gave up 7 bases and V 3 bases, and 7 bases lay outside the gene matches.

There are many counts of this clonotype. The genes are TRBV27 and TRBJ2-7; 7 nucleotides line up with TRBD2. Germline-derived CDR1 and CDR2 are MNHEY and SMNVEV (reference sequence). CDR3 length: 13 residues. V trimming: 6 bases; J trimming: 5 bases; junction bases outside the gene matches: 7. The CDR3 region is CASSNRAGDEQYF. In DNA form, the CDR3 reads TGTGCCAGCAGCAACCGTGCGGGGGACGAGCAGTACTTC.

Many counts were recorded for this clonotype. The V gene is TRBV6-2 or TRBV6-3, the J gene TRBJ1-5; 9 bases map to TRBD1. Trimming at V came to 6 bases and at J to 0 bases, leaving 6 bases not matched to a gene. The CDR3 contains 16 residues. Germline CDR1 is MNHEY and CDR2 is SVGEGT. The CDR3: CASRYRGLHSNQPQHF. CDR3 DNA sequence: TGTGCCAGCAGATACAGGGGGCTCCATAGCAATCAGCCCCAGCATTTT.

A few counts support this clonotype. One end of the junction varies from germline; a read error may be responsible. This chain joins TRBV6-5 and TRBJ2-1, with D hard to call. Looked up from germline, CDR1 is MNHEY and CDR2 is SVGAGI. The CDR3 is 15 residues long. In DNA form, the CDR3 reads TGTGCCAGCAGTTACTCGGACGGACCCTACAATGAGCAGTCCTTC. This gives the protein CASSYSDGPYNEQSF.

The chain carries TRBV6-5 and TRBJ1-2, with D possibly matching TRBD1 (5 bases). With 6 bases removed from V and 4 bases from J, the gap between germline ends came to 12 bases. Germline CDR1 and CDR2: MNHEY and SVGAGI. The CDR3 is 13 amino acids. This CDR3 reads CASRRAGLYGYTF. CDR3 in DNA: TGTGCCAGCAGACGCGCAGGGCTCTATGGCTACACCTTC.

The chain is built from TRBV5-6 and TRBJ2-7; D is unresolved. The CDR3 has 15 residues. Deletions cut 0 bases from V and 3 bases from J, with 13 bases between. Germline loops: CDR1 SGHDT, CDR2 YYEEEE. Written as DNA, the CDR3 is TGTGCCAGCAGCTTGGGCGGCACATCGGACTACGAGCAGTACTTC. As protein: CASSLGGTSDYEQYF. Full variable domain (missing parts from reference TRBV5-6 and TRBJ2-7): DAGVTQSPTHLIKTRGQQVTLRCSPKSGHDTVSWYQQALGQGPQFIFQYYEEEERQRGNFPDRFSGHQFPNYSSELNVNALLLGDSALYLCASSLGGTSDYEQYFGPGTRLTVT.

The table lists this clonotype with many counts. The rearrangement joins TRBV6-2 or TRBV6-3 to TRBJ2-7; D not certain. Germline lookup yields CDR1 MNHEY and CDR2 SVGEGT. V was shortened by 7 bases and J by 0 bases, with 4 bases between the two germline ends. This CDR3 spans 11 amino acids. The CDR3 region has the DNA TGTGCCAGCACTAGCTCCTACGAGCAGTACTTC. It is translated as CASTSSYEQYF.

The chain combines TRBV2 with TRBJ2-7; 11 nucleotides match TRBD2. The V segment lost 6 bases and the J segment 7 bases; nucleotides outside the gene matches: 11. Germline V gene data show CDR1 as SNHLY and CDR2 as FYNNEI. The CDR3 spans 15 residues. Here the CDR3 DNA reads TGTGCCAGCAGGGTTAGCGGGAGGGCCTCCGTTGAGCAGTACTTC. Protein product: CASRVSGRASVEQYF.

This clonotype was detected ten times or more. This chain links TRBV28 with TRBJ2-2, with D possibly matching TRBD1 (6 bases). Germline-derived CDR1 and CDR2 are MDHEN and SYDVKM. Deletions cut 0 bases from V and 3 bases from J, with 11 bases between. The CDR3 sequence is 16 residues long. DNA for the CDR3: TGTGCCAGCAGTTTATGGGGTGGACAGCACACCGGGGAGCTGTTTTTT. This sequence encodes CASSLWGGQHTGELFF.